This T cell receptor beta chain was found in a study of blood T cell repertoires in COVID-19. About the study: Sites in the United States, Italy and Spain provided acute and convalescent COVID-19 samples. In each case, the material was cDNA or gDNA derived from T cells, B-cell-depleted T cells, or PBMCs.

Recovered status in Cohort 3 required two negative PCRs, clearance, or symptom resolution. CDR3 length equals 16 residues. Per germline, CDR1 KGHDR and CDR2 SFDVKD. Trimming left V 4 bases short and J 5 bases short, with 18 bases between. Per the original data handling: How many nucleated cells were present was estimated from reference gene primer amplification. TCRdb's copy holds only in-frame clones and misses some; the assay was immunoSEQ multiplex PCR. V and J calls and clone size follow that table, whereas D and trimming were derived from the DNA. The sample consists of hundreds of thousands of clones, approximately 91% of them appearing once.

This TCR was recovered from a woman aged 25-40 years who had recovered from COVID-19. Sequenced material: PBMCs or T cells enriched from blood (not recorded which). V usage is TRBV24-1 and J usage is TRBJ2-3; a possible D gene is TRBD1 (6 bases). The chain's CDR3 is CATSEAQGFWGDTQYF. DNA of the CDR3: TGTGCCACCAGTGAAGCACAGGGCTTTTGGGGAGATACGCAGTATTTT.